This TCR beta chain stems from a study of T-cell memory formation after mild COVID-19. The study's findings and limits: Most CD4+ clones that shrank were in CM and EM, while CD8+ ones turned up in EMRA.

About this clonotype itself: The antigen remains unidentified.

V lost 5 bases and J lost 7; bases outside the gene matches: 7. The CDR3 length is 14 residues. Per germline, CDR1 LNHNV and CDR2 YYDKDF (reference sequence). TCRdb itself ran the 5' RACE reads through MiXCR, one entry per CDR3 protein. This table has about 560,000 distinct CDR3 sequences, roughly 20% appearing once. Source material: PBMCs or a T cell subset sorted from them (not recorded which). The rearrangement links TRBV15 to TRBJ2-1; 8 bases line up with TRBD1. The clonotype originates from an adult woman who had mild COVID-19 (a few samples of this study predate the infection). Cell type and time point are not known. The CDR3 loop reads CATSPRQGKNEQFF. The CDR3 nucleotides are TGTGCCACCAGCCCCCGACAGGGGAAAAATGAGCAGTTCTTC.